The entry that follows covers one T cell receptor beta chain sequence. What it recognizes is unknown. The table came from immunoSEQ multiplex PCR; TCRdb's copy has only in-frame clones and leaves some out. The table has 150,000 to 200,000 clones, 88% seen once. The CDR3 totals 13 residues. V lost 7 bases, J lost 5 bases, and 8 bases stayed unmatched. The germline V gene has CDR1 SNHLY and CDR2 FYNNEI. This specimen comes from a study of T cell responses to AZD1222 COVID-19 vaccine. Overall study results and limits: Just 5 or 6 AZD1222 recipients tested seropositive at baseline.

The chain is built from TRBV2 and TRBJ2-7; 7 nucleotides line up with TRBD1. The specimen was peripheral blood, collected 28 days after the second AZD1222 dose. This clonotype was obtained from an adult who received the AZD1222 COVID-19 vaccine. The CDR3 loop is CASTLKGAHEQYF. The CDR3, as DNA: TGTGCCAGCACTCTTAAGGGGGCCCACGAGCAGTACTTC.